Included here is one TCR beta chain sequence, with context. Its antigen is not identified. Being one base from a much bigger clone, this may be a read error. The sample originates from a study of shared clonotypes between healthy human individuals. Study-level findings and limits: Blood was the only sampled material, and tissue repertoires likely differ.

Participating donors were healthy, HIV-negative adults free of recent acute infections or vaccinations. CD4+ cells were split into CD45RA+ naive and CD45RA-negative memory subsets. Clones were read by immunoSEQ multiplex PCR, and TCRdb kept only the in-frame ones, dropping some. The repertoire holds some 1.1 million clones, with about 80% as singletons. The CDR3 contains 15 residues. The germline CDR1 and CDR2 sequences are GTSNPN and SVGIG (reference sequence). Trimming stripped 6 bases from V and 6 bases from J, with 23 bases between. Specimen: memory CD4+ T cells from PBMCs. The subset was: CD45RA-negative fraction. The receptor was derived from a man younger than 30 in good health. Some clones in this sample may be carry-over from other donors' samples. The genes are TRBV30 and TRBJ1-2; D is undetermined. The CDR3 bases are TGTGCCTGCCTCTGTGGTTCCGGGGAAGTCCATGGCTACACCTTC. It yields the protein CACLCGSGEVHGYTF.